The 32 T cell receptor beta chains given below trace back to one sample, sequenced in a study of shared clonotypes between healthy human individuals. This table comes from immunoSEQ multiplex PCR, and its TCRdb copy is limited to in-frame clones, with some not included. Here the sample spans millions of clones, 90% to 95% being singletons. The sequencing sample was made of naive CD4+ T cells from PBMCs. Subset described: CD45RA+ positively selected. The receptors come from a man between 18 and 29 years old in good health. Some clones in this sample may be carry-over from other donors' samples.

V is TRBV9 and J is TRBJ1-2; D is unresolved. The V and J ends lost 1 base and 7 bases respectively, with 11 bases between them. Germline CDR1 SGDLS, CDR2 YYNGEE. CDR3 size: 13 residues. The CDR3 bases are TGTGCCAGCAGCGTATCCAGTCGGAGTGGCTACACCTTC. This gives the protein CASSVSSRSGYTF.

The chain combines TRBV6-6 with TRBJ2-7, with D maybe TRBD1 (5 bases). V dropped 5 bases and J dropped 2 bases, with 10 bases sitting between them. Germline CDR1 and CDR2: MNHNY and SVGAGI (reference sequence). The CDR3 spans 13 residues. As DNA, the CDR3 is TGTGCCAGCAGTGCTACAGGTACCTACGAGCAGTACTTC. Translated: CASSATGTYEQYF.

The chain joins TRBV6-6 to TRBJ1-4, with D possibly matching TRBD1 (5 bases). The V and J ends lost 2 bases and 8 bases respectively, with 15 bases between them. This CDR3 has 15 residues. From germline, CDR1 is MNHNY and CDR2 SVGAGI (reference sequence). The CDR3 loop reads CASSYISGGDEKLFF. The CDR3 DNA is TGTGCCAGCAGTTACATATCGGGGGGGGACGAAAAACTGTTTTTT.

This clone appeared a few times. The chain has TRBV19 and TRBJ1-5, with TRBD1 matching over 12 bases. Germline lookup yields CDR1 LNHDA and CDR2 SQIVND (reference sequence). V was pared by 6 bases and J by 9 bases, with 9 bases of the junction left unmatched. The CDR3 sequence is 15 residues long. Here the CDR3 reads CASSTGTGGLWPQHF. In DNA, the CDR3 is TGTGCCAGTAGCACCGGGACAGGGGGCTTGTGGCCCCAGCATTTT.

The chain links TRBV7-8 to TRBJ2-7, with D perhaps TRBD2 (5 bases). With 7 bases removed from V and 2 bases from J, the gap between germline ends came to 18 bases. The V gene's germline CDR1 is SGHVS and CDR2 FQNEAQ. The CDR3 runs to 15 residues. The CDR3, as DNA: TGTGCCAGCACCCTAGGCCGGGATAACACCTACGAGCAGTACTTC. As protein: CASTLGRDNTYEQYF.

The rearrangement links TRBV20-1 to TRBJ1-1; D gene unclear. Per the germline V gene, CDR1 is DFQATT and CDR2 is SNEGSKA (reference sequence). Trimming pared 3 bases from V and 4 bases from J, leaving 3 bases between. The length of the CDR3 is 10 residues. Here the CDR3 DNA reads TGCAGTGCTAGCCCCACTGAAGCTTTCTTT. Translation: CSASPTEAFF.

This clone showed up just once. This CDR3 reads CASSLGGAGVGEKLFF. Written as DNA, the CDR3 is TGCGCCAGCAGCTTGGGCGGGGCAGGGGTCGGTGAAAAACTGTTTTTT. The chain has TRBV5-1 and TRBJ1-4, with D perhaps TRBD1 (6 bases). From germline, CDR1 is SGHRS and CDR2 YFSETQ. The CDR3 totals 16 residues. V lost 0 bases and J lost 7, with 16 bases in between.

In regard to this clone: Other nucleotide sequences from this sample produce the same CDR3. The genes are TRBV9 and TRBJ2-3; possible D gene TRBD2, 5 bases. CDR1 and CDR2 from the germline V gene are SGDLS and YYNGEE. With 4 bases removed from V and 0 bases from J, the gap between germline ends came to 12 bases. The CDR3 length is 15 residues. The CDR3 coding sequence is TGTGCCAGCAGCCCTCGGGGAACTAGCACAGATACGCAGTATTTT. Amino acid sequence: CASSPRGTSTDTQYF.

This clone came up once. The rearrangement links TRBV5-4 to TRBJ2-7; TRBD2 might be the D (7 bases). The CDR3 contains 14 residues. V lost 1 base, J lost 3 bases, and 11 bases lay in between. Germline-derived CDR1 and CDR2 are SGHNT and YYREEE (reference sequence). The CDR3 reads CASSLKGGRYEQYF. The CDR3, as DNA: TGTGCCAGCAGCTTGAAGGGGGGGCGCTACGAGCAGTACTTC.

As regards this clone: Other DNA sequences from this sample encode an identical CDR3 as well. V usage is TRBV27 and J usage is TRBJ1-2; D possibly corresponds to TRBD1 (6 bases). The germline V gene encodes CDR1 MNHEY and CDR2 SMNVEV (reference sequence). The CDR3 has 13 residues. The V and J ends lost 3 bases and 5 bases respectively, with 10 bases between them. CDR3 sequence (DNA): TGTGCCAGCAGTTTCAGGGGTGGGTATGGCTACACCTTC. Translated, it gives CASSFRGGYGYTF.

This clone appeared a single time. The rearrangement joins TRBV6-1 to TRBJ2-1; 8 positions match TRBD1. Per the germline V gene, CDR1 is MNHNS and CDR2 is SASEGT. CDR3 length equals 15 residues. Trimming at V came to 7 bases and at J to 8 bases, leaving 13 bases not matched to a gene. The CDR3, as DNA: TGTGCCAGCACCCCGGGGACAGGTATGAAGTATGAGCAGTTCTTC. It codes for CASTPGTGMKYEQFF.

The chain has TRBV28 and TRBJ1-3; perhaps TRBD1 as D (6 bases). V was pared by 6 bases and J by 4 bases, with 16 bases between. This CDR3 has 15 residues. CDR1 and CDR2 from the germline V gene are MDHEN and SYDVKM. CDR3 nucleotide sequence: TGTGCCAGCAGGACCCGCGGGGGGCAGGGAAACACCATATATTTT. This gives the protein CASRTRGGQGNTIYF. The complete variable domain, with remaining parts taken from reference TRBV28 and TRBJ1-3, reads DVKVTQSSRYLVKRTGEKVFLECVQDMDHENMFWYRQDPGLGLRLIYFSYDVKMKEKGDIPEGYSVSREKKERFSLILESASTNQTSMYLCASRTRGGQGNTIYFGEGSWLTVV.

This chain links TRBV6-1 with TRBJ2-2; the D is unclear. Germline lookup yields CDR1 MNHNS and CDR2 SASEGT. Deletions cut 6 bases from V and 3 bases from J, with 14 bases between. This CDR3 spans 15 amino acids. CDR3 in DNA: TGTGCCAGCAGGAGAGGTGGGCTCTACACCGGGGAGCTGTTTTTT. As protein: CASRRGGLYTGELFF.

This chain joins TRBV9 and TRBJ2-2, with 10 nucleotides matching TRBD1. CDR1 and CDR2 from the germline V gene are SGDLS and YYNGEE. This CDR3 has 16 residues. The V gene end was trimmed by 0 bases and the J gene end by 4 bases; junction bases not matched to a gene: 3. The CDR3 DNA is TGTGCCAGCAGCGTAGACTGGACAGGGGGCACCGGGGAGCTGTTTTTT. It yields the protein CASSVDWTGGTGELFF. The full variable domain, completed using reference TRBV9 and TRBJ2-2, is DSGVTQTPKHLITATGQRVTLRCSPRSGDLSVYWYQQSLDQGLQFLIQYYNGEERAKGNILERFSAQQFPDLHSELNLSSLELGDSALYFCASSVDWTGGTGELFFGEGSRLTVL.

This chain links TRBV9 with TRBJ2-1; 7 bases agree with TRBD1. With V trimmed by 3 bases and J by 2 bases, 5 bases remained unmatched. The CDR3 runs to 15 residues. The germline gives CDR1 SGDLS, CDR2 YYNGEE. CDR3 coding DNA: TGTGCCAGCAGCGGGAGACAGGGTACCTACAATGAGCAGTTCTTC. It specifies CASSGRQGTYNEQFF.

The CDR3, as DNA: TGCGCCAGCGGTGTTACGGGACTAGCGGTTTACAATGAGCAGTTCTTC. It yields the protein CASGVTGLAVYNEQFF. The genes are TRBV10-2 and TRBJ2-1; TRBD2 matches 11 bases. The CDR3 extends over 16 amino acids. Trimming at V came to 8 bases and at J to 4 bases, leaving 10 bases not matched to a gene. The germline V gene has CDR1 WSHSY and CDR2 SAAADI.

The CDR3 protein is CASSAGGYYGYTF. DNA of the CDR3: TGCGCCAGCAGTGCAGGGGGCTACTATGGCTACACCTTC. This chain links TRBV10-2 with TRBJ1-2, with 8 bases identical to TRBD1. The CDR3 sequence is 13 residues long. The germline V gene encodes CDR1 WSHSY and CDR2 SAAADI. V lost 4 bases and J lost 3; bases outside the gene matches: 1.

The CDR3 region is CASSFTGGTGELFF. The CDR3 DNA reads as TGTGCCAGCAGTTTTACAGGGGGCACCGGGGAGCTGTTTTTT. The chain carries TRBV28 and TRBJ2-2; 8 bases line up with TRBD1. CDR1 and CDR2 (germline): MDHEN, SYDVKM. V lost 3 bases to trimming and J lost 4 bases; unmatched junction nucleotides: 1. This CDR3 is built from 14 residues.

This chain joins TRBV11-2 and TRBJ2-7, with 8 bases identical to TRBD1. The CDR3 is 14 residues long. Trimming at V came to 5 bases and at J to 4 bases, leaving 7 bases not matched to a gene. Looked up from germline, CDR1 is SGHAT and CDR2 is FQNNGV. CDR3 nucleotide sequence: TGTGCCAGCAGCCCGACAGGGGTCCCTTACGAGCAGTACTTC. It specifies CASSPTGVPYEQYF.

The chain couples TRBV6-5 to TRBJ2-1; D tentatively reads TRBD1 or TRBD2 (6 bases each). Germline lookup yields CDR1 MNHEY and CDR2 SVGAGI. V was pared by 0 bases and J by 7 bases, with 13 bases between. This CDR3 spans 15 amino acids. DNA of the CDR3: TGTGCCAGCAGTTACTCGGACAAGGGGGGAAATGAGCAGTTCTTC. Translating it yields CASSYSDKGGNEQFF.

V gene TRBV19 combines with J gene TRBJ1-2; D gene uncertain. The CDR3 has 16 residues. Germline values: CDR1 LNHDA, CDR2 SQIVND (reference sequence). Trimming removed 3 bases at V and 7 bases at J, with 21 bases between. This CDR3 is CASSIRTSTVGSGYTF. CDR3 sequence (DNA): TGTGCCAGTAGTATCCGAACCTCCACCGTAGGTAGTGGCTACACCTTC.

CDR3: CASSEAGGTITNEQFF. The DNA of the CDR3 is TGTGCCAGCAGTGAAGCGGGCGGGACAATTACCAATGAGCAGTTCTTC. V is TRBV6-1 and J is TRBJ2-1, with D tentatively TRBD1 or TRBD2 (6 bases each). Germline CDR1 is MNHNS and CDR2 is SASEGT. Trimming removed 0 bases from V and 6 bases from J, with 15 bases in between. The CDR3 length is 16 residues.

The V call is TRBV6-5, the J call TRBJ1-2, with D possibly matching TRBD1 (5 bases). In germline, CDR1 is MNHEY, CDR2 SVGAGI. V was trimmed by 0 bases and J by 2 bases, leaving 10 bases between them. The CDR3 runs to 15 residues. The CDR3 spells CASSYSGRVNYGYTF. In DNA, the CDR3 is TGTGCCAGCAGTTACTCAGGCAGGGTAAACTATGGCTACACCTTC.

This chain joins TRBV7-3 and TRBJ2-2; D not certain. This CDR3 is built from 14 residues. The ends were cut back, 5 bases at V and 4 bases at J, with 11 bases in the middle. CDR1 is SGHTA and CDR2 is FQGTGA in the germline V gene. DNA for the CDR3: TGTGCCAGCAGCGACCCGTGGCGCACCGGGGAGCTGTTTTTT. The encoded protein is CASSDPWRTGELFF.

J is TRBJ2-2 and V is TRBV11-2, with a tentative D call TRBD2 (6 bases). Germline lookup yields CDR1 SGHAT and CDR2 FQNNGV. The CDR3 covers 17 residues. Between the trimmed V and J ends, which lost 1 base and 0 bases, there was a span of 12 bases. The CDR3: CASSLVFGSANTGELFF. Here the CDR3 DNA reads TGTGCCAGCAGCTTAGTTTTCGGGAGCGCGAACACCGGGGAGCTGTTTTTT.

CDR3 protein: CASSIFQYRDRSPASPNEQFF. CDR3 DNA: TGTGCCAGTAGTATCTTTCAGTACCGGGACAGATCCCCAGCCAGCCCTAATGAGCAGTTCTTC. This chain joins TRBV19 and TRBJ2-1, with 7 nucleotides matching TRBD1. The CDR3 is 21 amino acids. Germline values: CDR1 LNHDA, CDR2 SQIVND (reference sequence). Losses at the gene ends were 3 bases for V and 7 bases for J; bases not matched to a gene: 27.

For the CDR3, the DNA is TGTGCCAGCAGCTTAAATCCCCGACAGGACCTTTCCTACGAGCAGTACTTC. It specifies CASSLNPRQDLSYEQYF. The rearrangement links TRBV11-2 to TRBJ2-7, with D perhaps matching TRBD1 (6 bases). The V and J ends lost 2 bases and 1 base respectively, with 18 bases between them. CDR1 and CDR2 (germline): SGHAT, FQNNGV. The CDR3 extends over 17 amino acids.

The chain couples TRBV4-1 to TRBJ2-7; possibly TRBD1 or TRBD2 for D (7 bases each). Germline V gives CDR1 MGHRA, CDR2 YSYEKL. Trimming left V 1 base short and J 2 bases short, with 18 bases between. There are 17 residues in the CDR3. The DNA for the CDR3 is TGCGCCAGCAGCCAAGGGCTGACAGGGAGGGTGACCTACGAGCAGTACTTC. Its protein is CASSQGLTGRVTYEQYF.

This clone has a handful of counts. The chain joins TRBV7-7 to TRBJ1-5; D is undetermined. The length of the CDR3 is 13 residues. CDR1 SSHAT and CDR2 FNYEAQ come from the germline V gene (reference sequence). Deletions cut 6 bases from V and 4 bases from J, with 10 bases between. CDR3 sequence reads: CASSSGPNQPQHF. DNA of the CDR3: TGTGCCAGCAGTTCGGGCCCGAATCAGCCCCAGCATTTT. Full variable domain (remainder filled in from reference TRBV7-7 and TRBJ1-5): GAGVSQSPRYKVTKRGQDVTLRCDPISSHATLYWYQQALGQGPEFLTYFNYEAQPDKSGLPSDRFSAERPEGSISTLTIQRTEQRDSAMYRCASSSGPNQPQHFGDGTRLSIL.

This rearrangement joins TRBV18 to TRBJ2-7; the D is unclear. Trimming removed 3 bases at V and 0 bases at J, with 9 bases between. CDR3 size: 14 residues. The germline CDR1 and CDR2 sequences are KGHSH and LQKENI. CDR3 DNA sequence: TGTGCCAGCTCACCTCCTCCAAACTCCTACGAGCAGTACTTC. This sequence encodes CASSPPPNSYEQYF.

This clone was seen only once. The chain recombines TRBV6-5 with TRBJ1-2, with D unresolved. The CDR3 is 16 residues long. Trimming took 3 bases from V and 4 from J, leaving 18 bases between them. The germline CDR1 and CDR2 sequences are MNHEY and SVGAGI. CDR3 nucleotide sequence: TGTGCCAGCAGTTATCCCGGCGCCGACGAAGGCTATGGCTACACCTTC. Its protein is CASSYPGADEGYGYTF.

The chain links TRBV5-4 to TRBJ1-4, with no clear D. This CDR3 has 11 amino acids. CDR1 is SGHNT and CDR2 is YYREEE in the germline V gene (reference sequence). Trimming took off 1 base at V and 8 bases at J, with 3 bases between the two ends. This CDR3 is CASSLNEKLFF. The DNA of the CDR3 is TGTGCCAGCAGCTTGAACGAAAAACTGTTTTTT.